This TCR beta chain emerged from a study of shared clonotypes between healthy human individuals. Study background: A donor's plate count was three for CD4 naive and three for CD4 memory; CD8 naive had two and CD8 memory one.

Evenly divided among several immunoSEQ plates was the genomic DNA of each subset. Per the study methods: Filtering was not the same, since immunoSEQ gave junction-only sequences without quality scores. Method: immunoSEQ multiplex PCR; TCRdb's copy keeps in-frame clones and lacks some. D and trimming come from the DNA, and the V and J calls and clone size come from that table. The sample holds approximately 2,000,000 clones, over 85% seen once. Naive-designated CD8 cells lacked CD45RO, were positively enriched for CCR7, and omitted terminally differentiated effector memory CD45RA+ cells. Germline lookup yields CDR1 MNHEY and CDR2 SMNVEV (reference sequence). The V gene lost 1 base and the J gene lost 0 bases, with 9 bases spanning the gap. This CDR3 contains 15 residues.

This chain uses TRBV27 with TRBJ1-1; D unresolved. This TCR came from a man aged 18 to 29 in good health. Some clones in this sample may be carry-over from other donors' samples. The sequencing sample was made of naive CD8+ T cells from PBMCs. The CDR3 region is CASSLYLPVNTEAFF. The DNA of the CDR3 is TGTGCCAGCAGTTTATATCTGCCAGTGAACACTGAAGCTTTCTTT.